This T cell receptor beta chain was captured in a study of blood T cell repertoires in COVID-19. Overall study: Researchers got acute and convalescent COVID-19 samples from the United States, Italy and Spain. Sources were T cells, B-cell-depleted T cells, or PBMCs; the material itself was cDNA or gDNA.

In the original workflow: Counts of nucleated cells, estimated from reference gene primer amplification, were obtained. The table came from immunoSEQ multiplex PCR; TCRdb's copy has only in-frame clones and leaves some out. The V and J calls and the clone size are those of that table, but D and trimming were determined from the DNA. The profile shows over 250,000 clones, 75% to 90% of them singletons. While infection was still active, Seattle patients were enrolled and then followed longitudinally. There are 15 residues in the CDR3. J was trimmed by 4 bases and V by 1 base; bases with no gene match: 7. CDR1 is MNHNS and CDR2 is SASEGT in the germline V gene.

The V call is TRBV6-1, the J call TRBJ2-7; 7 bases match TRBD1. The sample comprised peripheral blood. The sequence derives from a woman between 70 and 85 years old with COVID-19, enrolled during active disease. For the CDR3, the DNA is TGTGCCAGCAGTGAAGGACAGGGCGTTCCTTACGAGCAGTACTTC. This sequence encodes CASSEGQGVPYEQYF.